A selection of T cell receptor beta chains follows, all from one sample in a study of cytomegalovirus exposure and HLA in healthy donors. The assay was immunoSEQ multiplex PCR, and TCRdb's table has in-frame clones only and misses some. The table has 100,000 to 150,000 clones, 70% to 80% seen once. Sequenced input: PBMCs. The receptors stem from a human donor in good health. CDR3s include the opening cysteine and the closing phenylalanine or tryptophan. The order of the fields is V gene, clone size, D gene, J gene, CDR3 protein, CDR3 DNA. The D gene is left open where the match is weak. Clone size is shown for a subset of rows, as once, few, many or a class of expanded clone.

v_call: TRBV15
clone_size: NA
d_call: NA
j_call: TRBJ1-1
cdr3_aa: CATSRGWRGPTEAFF
cdr3_nt: TGTGCCACCAGCAGAGGGTGGAGGGGCCCCACTGAAGCTTTCTTT

v_call: TRBV15
clone_size: NA
d_call: NA
j_call: TRBJ1-1
cdr3_aa: CATSRVLGPTPTEAFF
cdr3_nt: TGTGCCACCAGCAGAGTCCTGGGCCCTACCCCCACTGAAGCTTTCTTT

v_call: TRBV7-9
clone_size: few
d_call: TRBD2
j_call: TRBJ2-5
cdr3_aa: CASSLLAGFSQETQYF
cdr3_nt: TGTGCCAGCAGCTTACTAGCGGGATTTTCCCAAGAGACCCAGTACTTC

v_call: TRBV7-9
clone_size: NA
d_call: NA
j_call: TRBJ1-2
cdr3_aa: CASSPPAGIRGYTF
cdr3_nt: TGTGCCAGCAGCCCCCCTGCGGGAATACGGGGCTACACCTTC

v_call: TRBV7-2
clone_size: NA
d_call: TRBD2
j_call: TRBJ2-5
cdr3_aa: CAGAGRAGLGAETQYF
cdr3_nt: TGTGCCGGAGCGGGGCGGGCGGGGTTAGGCGCTGAGACCCAGTACTTC

v_call: TRBV7-9
clone_size: NA
d_call: TRBD1
j_call: TRBJ1-3
cdr3_aa: CASSYGTVSGNTIYF
cdr3_nt: TGCGCCAGCAGTTACGGGACAGTCTCTGGAAACACCATATATTTT

v_call: TRBV9
clone_size: few
d_call: TRBD1
j_call: TRBJ1-1
cdr3_aa: CASSVGQGYMNTEAFF
cdr3_nt: TGTGCCAGCAGCGTAGGACAGGGGTACATGAACACTGAAGCTTTCTTT

v_call: TRBV30
clone_size: NA
d_call: TRBD1
j_call: TRBJ2-3
cdr3_aa: CAWGQGASTDTQYF
cdr3_nt: TGTGCCTGGGGACAGGGAGCTAGCACAGATACGCAGTATTTT

v_call: TRBV13
clone_size: NA
d_call: TRBD1
j_call: TRBJ1-2
cdr3_aa: CASSSEQGAVGGYTF
cdr3_nt: TGTGCCAGCAGCTCAGAACAGGGGGCAGTTGGTGGCTACACCTTC

v_call: TRBV10-2
clone_size: NA
d_call: TRBD1
j_call: TRBJ1-5
cdr3_aa: CASSADRVGNQPQHF
cdr3_nt: TGCGCCAGCAGCGCGGACAGGGTGGGCAATCAGCCCCAGCATTTT

v_call: TRBV7-3
clone_size: NA
d_call: NA
j_call: TRBJ2-1
cdr3_aa: CASSLTPSSSYNEQFF
cdr3_nt: TGTGCCAGCAGCTTAACACCCTCCAGCTCCTACAATGAGCAGTTCTTC

v_call: TRBV9
clone_size: NA
d_call: NA
j_call: TRBJ2-5
cdr3_aa: CASSAQGIQYF
cdr3_nt: TGTGCCAGCAGCGCACAGGGTATCCAGTACTTC

v_call: TRBV6-6
clone_size: few
d_call: NA
j_call: TRBJ1-6
cdr3_aa: CASSYSITYNSPLHF
cdr3_nt: TGTGCCAGCAGTTACTCAATCACCTATAATTCACCCCTCCACTTT

v_call: TRBV6-5
clone_size: NA
d_call: NA
j_call: TRBJ1-6
cdr3_aa: CASTQRSNSPLHF
cdr3_nt: TGTGCCAGCACCCAGAGGTCGAATTCACCCCTCCACTTT

v_call: TRBV5-1
clone_size: few
d_call: NA
j_call: TRBJ2-2
cdr3_aa: CASSLGLTGAGELFF
cdr3_nt: TGCGCCAGCAGCTTGGGGCTGACGGGAGCCGGGGAGCTGTTTTTT

v_call: TRBV5-6
clone_size: NA
d_call: TRBD2
j_call: TRBJ2-5
cdr3_aa: CASSLGASGETQYF
cdr3_nt: TGTGCCAGCAGCTTGGGGGCTAGCGGGGAGACCCAGTACTTC

v_call: TRBV2
clone_size: NA
d_call: TRBD1
j_call: TRBJ2-1
cdr3_aa: CASSGGTGENEQFF
cdr3_nt: TGTGCCAGCAGTGGCGGGACAGGGGAGAATGAGCAGTTCTTC

v_call: TRBV6-4
clone_size: few
d_call: NA
j_call: TRBJ2-1
cdr3_aa: CASSEEGGGFSYNEQFF
cdr3_nt: TGTGCCAGCAGTGAAGAAGGAGGGGGCTTCTCCTACAATGAGCAGTTCTTC

v_call: TRBV11-2
clone_size: NA
d_call: TRBD1
j_call: TRBJ2-7
cdr3_aa: CASSPQGQGFSYEQYF
cdr3_nt: TGTGCCAGCAGCCCCCAGGGACAGGGATTTTCCTACGAGCAGTACTTC

v_call: TRBV6-5
clone_size: NA
d_call: TRBD1
j_call: TRBJ1-2
cdr3_aa: CASTTEGAYYGYTF
cdr3_nt: TGTGCCAGCACAACAGAGGGGGCATACTATGGCTACACCTTC

v_call: TRBV23-1
clone_size: NA
d_call: NA
j_call: TRBJ2-7
cdr3_aa: CASSQSWQRWLLMGYEQYF
cdr3_nt: TGCGCCAGCAGTCAATCGTGGCAGCGATGGCTTCTGATGGGCTACGAGCAGTACTTC

v_call: TRBV6-5
clone_size: NA
d_call: NA
j_call: TRBJ2-1
cdr3_aa: CASSYVLNWYNEQFF
cdr3_nt: TGTGCCAGCAGTTACGTACTAAACTGGTACAATGAGCAGTTCTTC

v_call: TRBV28
clone_size: NA
d_call: NA
j_call: TRBJ2-7
cdr3_aa: CASSLQAFHEQYF
cdr3_nt: TGTGCCAGCAGTTTACAGGCGTTCCACGAGCAGTACTTC

v_call: TRBV6-5
clone_size: NA
d_call: NA
j_call: TRBJ1-1
cdr3_aa: CASSYSAGLNTEAFF
cdr3_nt: TGTGCCAGCAGTTACTCGGCAGGGTTAAACACTGAAGCTTTCTTT

v_call: TRBV2
clone_size: few
d_call: TRBD1
j_call: TRBJ2-3
cdr3_aa: CASSVPDRGWTDTQYF
cdr3_nt: TGTGCCAGCAGTGTTCCGGACAGGGGATGGACAGATACGCAGTATTTT

v_call: TRBV11-3
clone_size: NA
d_call: TRBD1
j_call: TRBJ2-7
cdr3_aa: CASSTGTGYEQYF
cdr3_nt: TGTGCCAGCAGCACCGGGACAGGGTACGAGCAGTACTTC

v_call: TRBV28
clone_size: few
d_call: NA
j_call: TRBJ2-5
cdr3_aa: CASRLMGTLTPLYF
cdr3_nt: TGTGCCAGCCGCCTTATGGGGACATTGACCCCCCTGTACTTC

v_call: TRBV30
clone_size: NA
d_call: TRBD1
j_call: TRBJ2-1
cdr3_aa: CASRDRGLREFF
cdr3_nt: TGTGCCTCCAGGGACAGGGGGCTTAGGGAGTTCTTC

v_call: TRBV27
clone_size: NA
d_call: NA
j_call: TRBJ2-7
cdr3_aa: CASSPSRGHGSYEQYF
cdr3_nt: TGTGCCAGCAGTCCCTCCCGCGGACATGGCTCCTACGAGCAGTACTTC

v_call: TRBV28
clone_size: few
d_call: NA
j_call: TRBJ1-5
cdr3_aa: CASSRRDKNQPQHF
cdr3_nt: TGTGCCAGCAGCCGACGGGACAAGAATCAGCCCCAGCATTTT

v_call: TRBV19
clone_size: NA
d_call: NA
j_call: TRBJ2-7
cdr3_aa: CASSAGVSYEQYF
cdr3_nt: TGTGCCAGTAGTGCCGGGGTCTCCTACGAGCAGTACTTC

v_call: TRBV28
clone_size: NA
d_call: NA
j_call: TRBJ1-2
cdr3_aa: CASSPHLAVRGYTF
cdr3_nt: TGTGCCAGCTCACCGCACCTGGCAGTCCGCGGCTACACCTTC

v_call: TRBV7-9
clone_size: NA
d_call: NA
j_call: TRBJ1-1
cdr3_aa: CASSSGVYTEAFF
cdr3_nt: TGTGCCAGCAGCTCAGGGGTTTACACTGAAGCTTTCTTT

v_call: TRBV28
clone_size: NA
d_call: TRBD1
j_call: TRBJ2-3
cdr3_aa: CASTHDRAGTDTQYF
cdr3_nt: TGTGCCAGCACCCACGACAGGGCGGGCACAGATACGCAGTATTTT

v_call: TRBV6-1
clone_size: NA
d_call: NA
j_call: TRBJ1-6
cdr3_aa: CASSDRIYNSPLHF
cdr3_nt: TGTGCCAGCAGTGATCGTATCTATAATTCACCCCTCCACTTT

v_call: TRBV7-8
clone_size: few
d_call: TRBD2
j_call: TRBJ2-4
cdr3_aa: CASSLNSGGAGIQYF
cdr3_nt: TGTGCCAGCAGCTTAAATAGCGGGGGGGCTGGCATTCAGTACTTC

v_call: TRBV7-3
clone_size: NA
d_call: TRBD2
j_call: TRBJ2-3
cdr3_aa: CASSPGLAGVPSTDTQYF
cdr3_nt: TGTGCCAGCAGCCCCGGACTAGCGGGAGTTCCGAGCACAGATACGCAGTATTTT

v_call: TRBV4-2
clone_size: NA
d_call: TRBD1
j_call: TRBJ1-5
cdr3_aa: CASSQETGQGYDQPQHF
cdr3_nt: TGTGCCAGCAGCCAAGAGACGGGACAGGGTTATGATCAGCCCCAGCATTTT

v_call: TRBV30
clone_size: NA
d_call: TRBD1
j_call: TRBJ1-2
cdr3_aa: CAWSLQGKSGYTF
cdr3_nt: TGTGCCTGGAGCTTACAGGGGAAATCTGGCTACACCTTC

v_call: TRBV5-1
clone_size: NA
d_call: NA
j_call: TRBJ2-7
cdr3_aa: CASSLGLRGGAYEQYF
cdr3_nt: TGCGCCAGCAGCTTGGGTTTGCGGGGTGGCGCCTACGAGCAGTACTTC

v_call: TRBV5-1
clone_size: NA
d_call: NA
j_call: TRBJ1-5
cdr3_aa: CASSLSAGLGQPQHF
cdr3_nt: TGCGCCAGCAGCCTGTCGGCAGGGCTCGGGCAGCCCCAGCATTTT

v_call: TRBV6-1
clone_size: few
d_call: NA
j_call: TRBJ1-3
cdr3_aa: CASSENRAWGNTIYF
cdr3_nt: TGTGCCAGCAGTGAGAACAGGGCATGGGGAAACACCATATATTTT

v_call: TRBV19
clone_size: NA
d_call: TRBD1
j_call: TRBJ1-1
cdr3_aa: CASSLLGQGVTEAFF
cdr3_nt: TGTGCCAGTAGCCTTCTGGGACAGGGGGTCACTGAAGCTTTCTTT

v_call: TRBV5-1
clone_size: NA
d_call: TRBD2
j_call: TRBJ2-1
cdr3_aa: CASSWVPGTSADNEQFF
cdr3_nt: TGCGCCAGCAGCTGGGTCCCCGGGACTAGCGCAGACAATGAGCAGTTCTTC

v_call: TRBV10-3
clone_size: NA
d_call: TRBD1
j_call: TRBJ2-1
cdr3_aa: CAISDSNPGGGSYNEQFF
cdr3_nt: TGTGCCATCAGTGATTCAAACCCAGGGGGTGGGAGCTACAATGAGCAGTTCTTC

v_call: TRBV18
clone_size: NA
d_call: NA
j_call: TRBJ2-7
cdr3_aa: CASSPGLSSYEQYF
cdr3_nt: TGTGCCAGCTCACCGGGACTGAGCTCCTACGAGCAGTACTTC

v_call: TRBV27
clone_size: NA
d_call: TRBD2
j_call: TRBJ2-2
cdr3_aa: CASSPGLAAGELFF
cdr3_nt: TGTGCCAGCAGTCCAGGACTAGCTGCCGGGGAGCTGTTTTTT

v_call: TRBV28
clone_size: NA
d_call: NA
j_call: TRBJ1-4
cdr3_aa: CATNAGGEKLFF
cdr3_nt: TGTGCCACAAACGCGGGTGGGGAAAAACTGTTTTTT

v_call: TRBV5-6
clone_size: NA
d_call: TRBD2
j_call: TRBJ2-5
cdr3_aa: CASSLGLASGTSRGTQYF
cdr3_nt: TGTGCCAGCAGCTTGGGGTTGGCTAGCGGCACTTCCCGGGGGACCCAGTACTTC

v_call: TRBV19
clone_size: NA
d_call: NA
j_call: TRBJ2-5
cdr3_aa: CATTTLGGETQYF
cdr3_nt: TGTGCCACTACGACCCTTGGAGGGGAGACCCAGTACTTC

v_call: TRBV28
clone_size: NA
d_call: NA
j_call: TRBJ2-3
cdr3_aa: CASSLLASGTDTQYF
cdr3_nt: TGTGCCAGCAGTCTCCTGGCTAGCGGCACAGATACGCAGTATTTT